The clone carrying this TCR beta chain was found many times. Its antigen is undetermined. The data derive from a study of T-cell reconstitution after alpha-beta-depleted transplantation in children. For TCRbeta, the library was prepared with unique molecular identifiers. TCRdb re-derived calls from the PCR reads in MiXCR, one entry per CDR3 protein. The profile shows 600,000 to 800,000 distinct CDR3 sequences, about 12% of them singletons. General observations from the study: Several hundred graft clones that had expanded were reportedly the source of alpha-beta T cells about two months after transplant. Surviving recipient T cells and intrathymic progenitors accounted for some patients' high TCRbeta diversity at day 60. T-cell counts and diversity at one year post-transplant came mainly from newly produced T cells.

The germline CDR1 and CDR2 sequences are SGHRS and YFSETQ. CDR3 length: 12 residues. V was trimmed by 5 bases and J by 7 bases, leaving 13 bases between them. The chain has TRBV5-1 and TRBJ2-7, with D possibly being TRBD1 or TRBD2 (6 bases each). The sample in question was PBMCs, obtained before TCRalphabeta/CD19-depleted stem cell transplant. The sequence was obtained from a girl aged 2 to 9 with congenital amegakaryocytic thrombocytopenia, due to receive a stem cell transplant. The DNA for the CDR3 is TGCGCCAGCAGTCATCGGGGGCGAGAGCAGTACTTC. Residues: CASSHRGREQYF.